These 22 T cell receptor beta chains were all obtained from the same sample, sequenced in a study of response to subunit inactivated influenza vaccine. TCRdb reprocessed the RT-PCR reads via MiXCR and lists one record per CDR3 protein. The sample has about 520,000 distinct CDR3 sequences; roughly 7.9% are singletons. The starting material was PBMCs from blood, obtained less than 30 months after vaccination. Receptor source: a man aged 45-69 years who received an inactivated influenza vaccine.

There are many counts of this clonotype. CDR3 coding DNA: TGCGCCAGCAGCCAAGAACGGGACAGGGGGGACCATGAGCAGTTCTTC. This translates into CASSQERDRGDHEQFF. J is TRBJ2-1 and V is TRBV4-1; the match to TRBD1 covers 11 bases. V gave up 0 bases and J gave up 8 bases; unmatched junction bases: 6. In germline, CDR1 is MGHRA, CDR2 YSYEKL. This CDR3 comprises 16 residues.

This clonotype was observed a handful of times. V gene TRBV6-2 or TRBV6-3 combines with J gene TRBJ2-2; TRBD1 matches 8 bases. Trimming at V came to 3 bases and at J to 4 bases, leaving 7 bases not matched to a gene. This CDR3 comprises 16 residues. Germline lookup yields CDR1 MNHEY and CDR2 SVGEGT. CDR3 sequence (DNA): TGTGCCAGCAGTTATAGGGCAGGGGGCTTCACCGGGGAGCTGTTTTTT. Amino acids: CASSYRAGGFTGELFF.

The V gene is TRBV12-3 or TRBV12-4, the J gene TRBJ1-3; 7 bases fit TRBD1. CDR3 length: 14 amino acids. Trimming cost V 5 bases and J 2 bases; bases outside gene matches: 3. The CDR3 region has the DNA TGTGCCAGCAGTCGCACAGGGGCTGGAAACACCATATATTTT. Its protein is CASSRTGAGNTIYF.

In this sample, this clonotype turned up a few times. The rearrangement links TRBV12-3 or TRBV12-4 to TRBJ1-5; the D gene is possibly TRBD1 (5 bases). V was shortened by 7 bases and J by 2 bases, with 12 bases between the two germline ends. The CDR3 is 14 amino acids. DNA for the CDR3: TGTGCCAGCAACCAGGGTTCGGGCAATCAGCCCCAGCATTTT. It yields the protein CASNQGSGNQPQHF.

This clonotype was counted at least ten times. The chain links TRBV5-1 to TRBJ2-7, with 8 positions matching TRBD1. J was trimmed by 2 bases and V by 5 bases; bases with no gene match: 9. In germline, CDR1 is SGHRS, CDR2 YFSETQ. There are 15 residues in the CDR3. The CDR3 here is CASREDRGLTYEQYF. In DNA, the CDR3 is TGCGCCAGCAGAGAAGACAGGGGTCTGACCTACGAGCAGTACTTC.

This clonotype was detected only a few times. The chain has TRBV12-3 or TRBV12-4 and TRBJ1-2; 10 nucleotides align to TRBD1. J gave up 3 bases and V 2 bases, and 6 bases lay outside the gene matches. This CDR3 region has 16 residues. This CDR3 reads CASSLNRQGAYYGYTF. CDR3 nucleotides: TGTGCCAGCAGTTTAAATAGACAGGGGGCTTACTATGGCTACACCTTC.

The V call is TRBV7-8, the J call TRBJ2-6, with 7 bases lining up with TRBD1. CDR1 is SGHVS, CDR2 FQNEAQ, per germline. V lost 5 bases and J lost 2; bases outside the gene matches: 6. This CDR3 is 16 amino acids long. The chain's CDR3 is CASSPLTGPGANVLTF. DNA of the CDR3: TGTGCCAGCAGCCCTCTGACAGGGCCTGGGGCCAACGTCCTGACTTTC.

This clonotype was counted ten times or more. The gene calls are TRBV6-2 or TRBV6-3 and TRBJ2-4; 10 nucleotides align to TRBD2. The CDR3 totals 18 residues. V shed 4 bases and J 0 bases; nucleotides not matched to a gene: 9. CDR1 and CDR2 (germline): MNHEY, SVGEGT. CDR3 loop: CASSSGTSAPLAKNIQYF. The CDR3 nucleotides are TGTGCCAGCAGTTCCGGGACTAGCGCCCCGTTAGCCAAAAACATTCAGTACTTC.

This clonotype has ten or more counts. The chain is built from TRBV6-5 and TRBJ2-3, with D tentatively TRBD1 (6 bases). CDR3 length equals 16 residues. Trimming took off 0 bases at V and 3 bases at J, with 13 bases between the two ends. Germline lookup yields CDR1 MNHEY and CDR2 SVGAGI. CDR3 DNA: TGTGCCAGCAGTTACTCAGCCCAGGGGCGAACAGATACGCAGTATTTT. Translating it yields CASSYSAQGRTDTQYF.

The table lists this clonotype with a few counts. This chain uses TRBV21-1 with TRBJ1-4; the table names TRBD1, a call not compared with the DNA. TRBV21-1 is described as a pseudogene. The CDR3 totals 15 residues. CDR3 amino acids: CASSINRDLSEKLFF. CDR3 coding DNA: TGTGCCAGCAGCATAAACAGGGATTTGAGTGAAAAACTGTTTTTT.

Ten or more counts support this clonotype. The chain employs TRBV5-1 and TRBJ2-7; weak D call: TRBD1 (5 bases). The CDR3 sequence is 16 residues long. V was shortened by 3 bases and J by 0 bases, with 16 bases between the two germline ends. Germline loops: CDR1 SGHRS, CDR2 YFSETQ. The CDR3 region is CASSSPRGMSSYEQYF. The CDR3 DNA sequence: TGCGCCAGCAGCTCCCCAAGGGGAATGAGCTCCTACGAGCAGTACTTC.

This sequence joins TRBV7-2 and TRBJ2-7, with 10 nucleotides matching TRBD2. CDR1 is SGHTA, CDR2 FQGNSA, per germline. The CDR3 is made up of 14 amino acids. After removal of 5 bases from V and 3 bases from J, the junction contained 4 bases not matched to a gene. CDR3 nucleotides: TGTGCCAGCAGCGCGGGACTAGCGAACTACGAGCAGTACTTC. It is translated as CASSAGLANYEQYF.

This clonotype turned up a few times. The chain carries TRBV7-2 and TRBJ2-4; D remains unclear. Germline loops: CDR1 SGHTA, CDR2 FQGNSA. V gave up 3 bases and J gave up 7 bases, with 13 bases separating them. The CDR3 extends over 14 amino acids. The CDR3 DNA reads as TGTGCCAGCAGCTTCGACCCTGGTGAGAACATTCAGTACTTC. This encodes CASSFDPGENIQYF.

The chain combines TRBV4-1 with TRBJ2-1; 11 nucleotides agree with TRBD2. The germline V gene encodes CDR1 MGHRA and CDR2 YSYEKL. CDR3 length equals 19 residues. Trimming took 3 bases from V and 1 from J; bases not matched to a gene: 11. CDR3 DNA: TGCGCCAGCAGCCACGTCGGAATAGCGGGGGGGCTGTCCTACAATGAGCAGTTCTTC. This sequence encodes CASSHVGIAGGLSYNEQFF.

This clonotype was found many times. This CDR3 reads CASRTDGAVYGYTF. The CDR3 DNA reads TGTGCCAGCAGAACCGACGGTGCCGTTTATGGCTACACCTTC. The chain joins TRBV6-1 to TRBJ1-2; D unclear. From germline, CDR1 is MNHNS and CDR2 SASEGT. This CDR3 contains 14 residues. Trimming shortened V by 6 bases and J by 5 bases, and 16 bases separated the two germline ends.

This clonotype showed up many times. The junction and the germline gene differ at one end; a read error may be behind it. The chain joins TRBV15 to TRBJ2-2; D remains unclear. This CDR3 comprises 15 residues. Germline V gene data show CDR1 as LNHNV and CDR2 as YYDKDF (reference sequence). The CDR3 spells CATSREGGYTGELFF. CDR3 nucleotide sequence: TGTGCCACCAGCAGAGAGGGCGGCTACACTGGGGAGCTGTTTTTT.

The chain combines TRBV28 with TRBJ2-7, with D unresolved. Germline-derived CDR1 and CDR2 are MDHEN and SYDVKM. The CDR3 has 14 amino acids. With 5 bases removed from V and 2 bases from J, the gap between germline ends came to 13 bases. The CDR3 bases are TGTGCCAGCAGTACCACGGGTTTTACCTACGAGCAGTACTTC. It is translated as CASSTTGFTYEQYF.

This clonotype was recorded at least ten times. The DNA for the CDR3 is TGTGCCAGCAGCTCTGCGACGGACCTGTACCAAGAGACCCAGTACTTC. This encodes CASSSATDLYQETQYF. The chain recombines TRBV7-9 with TRBJ2-5; unclear D gene. The CDR3 consists of 16 residues. Germline V gene sequence: CDR1 SEHNR, CDR2 FQNEAQ (reference sequence). V was pared by 4 bases and J by 0 bases, with 15 bases between.

This clonotype was seen ten or more times. In DNA form, the CDR3 reads TGTGCCAGCAGTTACTCGGGCAGGGGAGGATTTATGACTGAAGCTTTCTTT. Protein: CASSYSGRGGFMTEAFF. The genes are TRBV6-2 or TRBV6-3 and TRBJ1-1; perhaps TRBD1 as D (6 bases). The germline gives CDR1 MNHEY, CDR2 SVGEGT. The CDR3 contains 17 residues. V was shortened by 0 bases and J by 5 bases, with 19 bases between the two germline ends.

The chain is built from TRBV6-2 or TRBV6-3 and TRBJ1-5; D perhaps matches TRBD1 (6 bases). The CDR3 runs to 15 residues. Deletions cut 6 bases from V and 5 bases from J, with 17 bases between. The germline V gene has CDR1 MNHEY and CDR2 SVGEGT. The CDR3 spells CASSDTHRAHQPQHF. CDR3 nucleotides: TGTGCCAGCAGCGATACCCACAGGGCCCATCAGCCCCAGCATTTT.

This clonotype came up a few times. The V call is TRBV7-9, the J call TRBJ2-1; D remains unclear. The CDR3 length is 11 residues. Germline V CDR1 and CDR2: SEHNR, FQNEAQ (reference sequence). V lost 2 bases, J lost 8 bases, and 4 bases lay in between. The CDR3 here is CASSLKDEQFF. For the CDR3, the DNA is TGTGCCAGCAGCTTAAAGGATGAGCAGTTCTTC.

This clonotype was counted at least ten times. The gene calls are TRBV7-2 and TRBJ2-3; D possibly corresponds to TRBD2 (6 bases). The CDR3 is made up of 16 amino acids. Trimming left V 3 bases short and J 3 bases short, with 16 bases between. Germline-derived CDR1 and CDR2 are SGHTA and FQGNSA. The CDR3 region is CASSLGLTRLTDTQYF. The CDR3 nucleotides are TGTGCCAGCAGCTTGGGACTGACCCGACTTACAGATACGCAGTATTTT.